The 5 T cell receptor beta chains below were found in one sample sequenced in a study of CD8+ T cells in alopecia areata. Sequencing used cDNA as its template, made by extracting RNA and reverse transcribing it. Here immunoSEQ multiplex PCR was the method, and the copy in TCRdb shows in-frame clones only, minus some. The sample carries roughly 100,000 clones, roughly 50% recorded once. The material sequenced was CD4+ T cells sorted from blood. The origin of the receptors is a human donor in good health.

The chain is built from TRBV13 and TRBJ2-3; 7 nucleotides align to TRBD2. V shed 1 base, J shed 14 bases, and the junction held 9 bases outside the gene matches. The CDR3 spans 13 residues. CDR1 PRHDT and CDR2 FYEKMQ come from the germline V gene (reference sequence). The CDR3 nucleotides read TGTGCCAGCAGCTTAGAGGCCTCGCGGGGGTTGTATTTT. Its translation: CASSLEASRGLYF.

V and J are TRBV30 and TRBJ2-5; D uncertain. Between the trimmed V and J ends, which lost 5 bases and 1 base, there was a span of 11 bases. CDR1 and CDR2 from the germline V gene are GTSNPN and SVGIG (reference sequence). CDR3 length: 13 amino acids. This chain's CDR3 is CAWSTGGQETQYF. The CDR3 coding sequence is TGTGCCTGGTCGACTGGCGGCCAAGAGACCCAGTACTTC.

This clone was recorded only once. J is TRBJ1-2 and V is TRBV29-1; 7 nucleotides align to TRBD1. Looked up from germline, CDR1 is SQVTM and CDR2 is ANQGSEA. CDR3 length equals 15 residues. Losses at the gene ends were 1 base for V and 3 bases for J; bases not matched to a gene: 8. The CDR3 DNA follows: TGCAGCGTTGAAGGTCCGGGACAGCAGTACTATGGCTACACCTTC. It is translated as CSVEGPGQQYYGYTF.

Here the CDR3 DNA reads TGTGCCAGCAGCCCGACGACAGGGAACACTGAAGCTTTCTTT. Translated: CASSPTTGNTEAFF. The chain links TRBV7-3 to TRBJ1-1, with D maybe TRBD1 (6 bases). With 5 bases removed from V and 1 base from J, the gap between germline ends came to 11 bases. The CDR3 covers 14 residues. Germline assignment: CDR1 SGHTA and CDR2 FQGTGA.

In this sample, this clone turned up once. The V gene is TRBV2, the J gene TRBJ1-1; D might be TRBD1 (5 bases). The V and J ends lost 8 bases and 3 bases respectively, with 10 bases between them. The CDR3 is 12 amino acids. Germline V gene sequence: CDR1 SNHLY, CDR2 FYNNEI. The CDR3: CASAGQDTEAFF. In DNA form, the CDR3 reads TGTGCCAGCGCAGGGCAGGACACTGAAGCTTTCTTT. The whole variable domain, filled in from reference TRBV2 and TRBJ1-1, reads EPEVTQTPSHQVTQMGQEVILRCVPISNHLYFYWYRQILGQKVEFLVSFYNNEISEKSEIFDDQFSVERPDGSNFTLKIRSTKLEDSAMYFCASAGQDTEAFFGQGTRLTVV.